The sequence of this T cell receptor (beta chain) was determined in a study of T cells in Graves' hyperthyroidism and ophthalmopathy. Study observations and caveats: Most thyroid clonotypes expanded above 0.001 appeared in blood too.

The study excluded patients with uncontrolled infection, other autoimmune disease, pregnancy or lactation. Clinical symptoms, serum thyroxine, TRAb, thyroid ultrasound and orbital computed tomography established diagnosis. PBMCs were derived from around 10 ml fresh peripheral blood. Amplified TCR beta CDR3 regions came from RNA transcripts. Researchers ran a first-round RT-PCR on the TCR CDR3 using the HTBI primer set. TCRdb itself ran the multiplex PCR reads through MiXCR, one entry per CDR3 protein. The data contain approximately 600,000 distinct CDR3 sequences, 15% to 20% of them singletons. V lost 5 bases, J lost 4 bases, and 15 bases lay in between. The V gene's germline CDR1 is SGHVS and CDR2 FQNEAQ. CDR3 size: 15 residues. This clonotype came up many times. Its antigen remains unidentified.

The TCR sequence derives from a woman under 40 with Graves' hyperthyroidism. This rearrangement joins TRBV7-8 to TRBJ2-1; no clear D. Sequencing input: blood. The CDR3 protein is CASSRDALSYNEQFF. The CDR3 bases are TGTGCCAGCAGCAGGGATGCCCTATCTTACAATGAGCAGTTCTTC.